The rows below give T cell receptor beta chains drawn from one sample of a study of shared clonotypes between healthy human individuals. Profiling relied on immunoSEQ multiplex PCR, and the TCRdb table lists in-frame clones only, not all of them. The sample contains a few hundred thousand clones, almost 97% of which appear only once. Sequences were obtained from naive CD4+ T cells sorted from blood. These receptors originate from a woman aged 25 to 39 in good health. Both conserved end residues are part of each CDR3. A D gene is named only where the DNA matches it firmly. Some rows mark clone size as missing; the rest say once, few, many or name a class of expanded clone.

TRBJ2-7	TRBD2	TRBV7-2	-	TGTGCCAGCAGCCCGAAGATTAGCGGGAGCTACGAGCAGTACTTC	CASSPKISGSYEQYF
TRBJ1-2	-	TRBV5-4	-	TGTGCCAGCAGCTTGGGCAGCCAGTTTGATGGCTACACCTTC	CASSLGSQFDGYTF
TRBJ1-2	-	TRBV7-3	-	TGTGCCAGCAGCCCGCAGGGGCAATTGGACTATGGCTACACCTTC	CASSPQGQLDYGYTF
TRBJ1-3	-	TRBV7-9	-	TGTGCCAGCAGCCGAACAGGAAACTCTGGAAACACCATATATTTT	CASSRTGNSGNTIYF
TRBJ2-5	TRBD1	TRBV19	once	TGTGCCAGTAGTATCCGGACAGGGGTGGTGGAGACCCAGTACTTC	CASSIRTGVVETQYF
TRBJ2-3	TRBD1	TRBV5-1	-	TGCGCCAGCAGCTCCGGACAGGGAGTGTGGTATTTT	CASSSGQGVWYF
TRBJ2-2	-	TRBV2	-	TGTGCCAGTCGGTCCGGAGCGGGGAACACCGGGGAGCTGTTTTTT	CASRSGAGNTGELFF
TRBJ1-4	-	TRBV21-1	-	TGTGCCAGCAGCAAAGAAGGCCGTAATGAAAAACTGTTTTTT	CASSKEGRNEKLFF
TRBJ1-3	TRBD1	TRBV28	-	TGTGCCAGCAGATCACCGGGACAGGCGGATAGTTCTGGAAACACCATATATTTT	CASRSPGQADSSGNTIYF
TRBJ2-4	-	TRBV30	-	TGTGCCTGGAGGGACGCGGGACACCCTTTAGCCAAAAACATTCAGTACTTC	CAWRDAGHPLAKNIQYF
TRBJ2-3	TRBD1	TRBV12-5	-	TGTGCTAGTGGTTTGGTCGGAACAGGGGGCGCAAATTTGGGTACGCAGTATTTT	CASGLVGTGGANLGTQYF
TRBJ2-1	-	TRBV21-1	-	TGTGCCAGCAAGGGGGAACAGGGCAATGAGCAGTTCTTC	CASKGEQGNEQFF
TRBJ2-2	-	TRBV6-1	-	TGTGCCAGCAGTTCAACCAACACCGGGGAGCTGTTTTTT	CASSSTNTGELFF
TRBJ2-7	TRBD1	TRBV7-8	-	TGTGCCAGCAGCTTAGCGGGACAGGGTTACGAGCAGTACTTC	CASSLAGQGYEQYF
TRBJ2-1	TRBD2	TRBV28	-	TGTGCCAGCAGTCGCTATTTGGGGGGAGGGCCTCGGGATGAGCAGTTCTTC	CASSRYLGGGPRDEQFF
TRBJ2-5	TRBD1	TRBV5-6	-	TGTGCCAGCAGCTATCGCCGGGACAGGGGGATTAGGAAAGAGACCCAGTACTTC	CASSYRRDRGIRKETQYF
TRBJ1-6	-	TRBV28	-	TGTGCCAGCAGCGACAGTCGTAATTCACCCCTCCACTTT	CASSDSRNSPLHF
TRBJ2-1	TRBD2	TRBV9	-	TGTGCCAGCAGCGCGAGACTAGCGGGAGGGCCCTATGAGCAGTTCTTC	CASSARLAGGPYEQFF
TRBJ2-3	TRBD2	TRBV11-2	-	TGTGCCAGCAGGGGATCCGGACTAGCTCTCAAACTCACAGATACGCAGTATTTT	CASRGSGLALKLTDTQYF
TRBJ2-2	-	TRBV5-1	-	TGCGCCAGCAGCCAGCTACAGGGAGACACCGGGGAGCTGTTTTTT	CASSQLQGDTGELFF
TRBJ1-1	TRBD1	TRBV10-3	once	TGTGCCATCAGTGACAGGGGGCAGAACACTGAAGCTTTCTTT	CAISDRGQNTEAFF
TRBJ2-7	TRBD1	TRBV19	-	TGTGCCAGTAGTAGGGACAGGAGCGGCGAGCAGTACTTC	CASSRDRSGEQYF
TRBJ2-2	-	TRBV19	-	TGTGCCAGTAGAAACGGGGAGCTGTTTTTT	CASRNGELFF
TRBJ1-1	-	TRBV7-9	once	TGTGCCAGCAGCTCAGCGAACACTGAAGCTTTCTTT	CASSSANTEAFF
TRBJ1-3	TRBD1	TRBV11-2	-	TGTGCCAGCAGCCGTGCGGGACAGGGGCCTTCTGGAAACACCATATATTTT	CASSRAGQGPSGNTIYF
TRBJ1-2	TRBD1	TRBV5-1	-	TGCGCCAGCAGCTTGGCCGGGGACAGGGATTATAACTATGGCTACACCTTC	CASSLAGDRDYNYGYTF
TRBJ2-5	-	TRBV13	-	TGTGCCAGCAGCTACCAAGAGACCCAGTACTTC	CASSYQETQYF
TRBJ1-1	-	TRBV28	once	TGTGCCAGTAAACCAGGGGTGGGAATGAACACTGAAGCTTTCTTT	CASKPGVGMNTEAFF
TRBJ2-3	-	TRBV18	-	TGTGCCAGCTCACCCTGGCAGGGAAACACAGATACGCAGTATTTT	CASSPWQGNTDTQYF
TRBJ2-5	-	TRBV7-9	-	TGTGCCAGCAGCTTAGGCGTAGGGCCCTCCGGAGAGGCCCAGTACTTC	CASSLGVGPSGEAQYF
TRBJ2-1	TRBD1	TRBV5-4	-	TGTGCCAGCAGCGCGTACAGGGGATTGAGGAATGAGCAGTTCTTC	CASSAYRGLRNEQFF
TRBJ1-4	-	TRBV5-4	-	TGTGCCAGCAGCAGGGGAGGCACAACTAATGAAAAACTGTTTTTT	CASSRGGTTNEKLFF
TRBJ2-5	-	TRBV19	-	TGTGCCAGTAGTATAAGGAGGGGGCAAGAGACCCAGTACTTC	CASSIRRGQETQYF
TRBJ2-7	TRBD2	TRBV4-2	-	TGTGCCAGCAGCCAAGATGGGATAGCGGGGATCTACGAGCAGTACTTC	CASSQDGIAGIYEQYF
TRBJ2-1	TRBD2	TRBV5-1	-	TGCGCCAGCAGCCCGACTAGCGGGAGGGCCGAGGATGAGCAGTTCTTC	CASSPTSGRAEDEQFF
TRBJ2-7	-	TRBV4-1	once	TGCGCCAGCAGCCAAGAATCAGCTACTTACTACGAGCAGTACTTC	CASSQESATYYEQYF
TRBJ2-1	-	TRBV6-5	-	TGTGCCAGCAGTAAGACTAGCAATGAGCAGTTCTTC	CASSKTSNEQFF
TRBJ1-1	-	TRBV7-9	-	TGTGCCAGCAGCACCCAGGGGAACACTGAAGCTTTCTTT	CASSTQGNTEAFF
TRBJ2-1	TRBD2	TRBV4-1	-	TGCGCCAGCAGCCAATCTAGCGGGGGGCTCTCCTACAATGAGCAGTTCTTC	CASSQSSGGLSYNEQFF
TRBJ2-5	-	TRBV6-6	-	TGTGCCAGCAGTTCCGAGGTTGGGGAGACCCAGTACTTC	CASSSEVGETQYF
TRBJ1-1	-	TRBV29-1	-	TGCAGCGTTGAAGGGGTATGGGCTGAAGCTTTCTTT	CSVEGVWAEAFF
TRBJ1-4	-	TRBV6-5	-	TGTGCCAGCAGCCTCCTGGGGGATCGGCAAAAACTGTTTTTT	CASSLLGDRQKLFF
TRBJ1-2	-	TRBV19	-	TGTGCCAGTGGGAGAACAGAGACCCCTCACTACACCTTC	CASGRTETPHYTF
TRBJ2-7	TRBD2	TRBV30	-	TGTGCCTGGAGGCGGGGGAACCCCCCCTACGAGCAGTACTTC	CAWRRGNPPYEQYF
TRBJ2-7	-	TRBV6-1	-	TGTGCCAGCAGCCAACGGGGCTCCGATTCCGAGCAGTACTTC	CASSQRGSDSEQYF
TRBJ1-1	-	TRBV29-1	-	TGCAGCGTTGAAGTAGGATGGGGAGACACTGAAGCTTTCTTT	CSVEVGWGDTEAFF
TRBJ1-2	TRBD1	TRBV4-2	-	TGTGCCAGCAGCCGACGAGATCTGGGACAGGGCGCCTATGGCTACACCTTC	CASSRRDLGQGAYGYTF
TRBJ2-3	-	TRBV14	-	TGTGCCAGCAGCCACCAACGCACAGATACGCAGTATTTT	CASSHQRTDTQYF
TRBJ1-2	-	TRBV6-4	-	TGTGCCAGCAGTGAAACAGGGTACGAGGGAGGCTACACCTTC	CASSETGYEGGYTF
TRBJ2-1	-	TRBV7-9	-	TGTGCCAGCAGCTTAGGAAACGAACAGTATTACAATGAGCAGTTCTTC	CASSLGNEQYYNEQFF
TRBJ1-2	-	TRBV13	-	TGTGCCAGCAGCCCTCAGGTTAACTATGGCTACACCTTC	CASSPQVNYGYTF
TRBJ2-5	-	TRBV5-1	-	TGCGCCAGCAGCTTGGCGGTGGGCCAAGAGACCCAGTACTTC	CASSLAVGQETQYF
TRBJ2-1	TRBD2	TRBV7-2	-	TGTGCCAGCAGCTTATCCGGGACTAGCTCCTACAATGAGCAGTTCTTC	CASSLSGTSSYNEQFF